The TCR beta chain described here comes from a study of blood T cell repertoires in COVID-19. The CDR3 length is 14 residues. Trimming took 2 bases from V and 5 from J, leaving 12 bases between them. Germline values: CDR1 MNHEY, CDR2 SVGAGI. Data came from immunoSEQ multiplex PCR; TCRdb stores just in-frame clones and leaves some out. The sample holds fewer than 300,000 clones, approximately 88% seen once. Self-reported history from a screening survey and questionnaire set each donor's cohort. The V gene is TRBV6-5, the J gene TRBJ1-1, with D possibly being TRBD1 (6 bases). Sequencing used PBMCs or T cells enriched from blood (not recorded which). This receptor was identified in a woman in her thirties or forties with acute COVID-19. CDR3 in amino acids: CASSYQGQETEAFF. The CDR3 DNA reads as TGTGCCAGCAGTTACCAGGGGCAAGAAACTGAAGCTTTCTTT.